This T cell receptor (beta chain) was identified in a study of CD8 T cells in ankylosing spondylitis (dated by TCRdb to about 2017). About the study as a whole: T cell receptor beta repertoires were profiled in healthy donors and ankylosing spondylitis patients so that disease-linked TCR variants could be found. In total, the full study cohort was made up of 85 to 140 healthy donors and some 26 ankylosing spondylitis patients. Peripheral blood was sampled, and synovial fluid was additionally collected from ankylosing spondylitis patients. The paper's findings and limits, for the study overall: The disease-linked clones were reported as significantly enriched in matched synovial fluid samples from ankylosing spondylitis patients. Some motif variants were previously reported in synovial fluid and blood of reactive arthritis patients, suggesting common disease-initiation mechanisms. The disease-linked clones showed a CD8+ phenotype and occurred at relatively low frequencies in peripheral blood. Blood from ankylosing spondylitis patients appeared to be characterized by a TCR beta motif made up of several highly homologous amino acid variants.

Including the terminal cysteine and phenylalanine, the CDR3 comprises 15 residues. Left in the record is the CDR3 DNA by itself, 45 bases read in frame from the first base. V and J lose 1 base and 0 bases, and a span of 9 bases separates them. CDR1 and CDR2 are drawn from the germline V gene: LGHNA, YSLEER. Sequencing used an Illumina HiSeq 2500. TCR beta libraries were prepared by quantitative 5'-RACE with molecular barcodes. The authors' pipeline ran thus. Disease-linked TCR variants were identified with a new computational method built on a probabilistic model of VDJ rearrangement. In-frame beta chains were kept once TCRdb had trimmed the public reads at Q25 with fastp and called clones with MiXCR. Each entry is one CDR3 protein sequence, shown with its most common DNA and genes. The V and J calls shown here were made by TCRdb, not taken from the authors' results. This sample gives under 300,000 distinct CDR3 sequences in total; around 7.8% of them show up just once. Of the sample, around 7% falls within the top ten clones.

Many counts were recorded for this clonotype. This clone's antigen is unknown. No quality values exist for individual bases; no much larger clone is one base distant. The chain is assembled from TRBV4-3 and TRBJ1-1; perhaps TRBD1 is the D gene, with 5 bases matching. The sequence came from a male donor with ankylosing spondylitis or in good health (not recorded which). Material for sequencing was blood, either unsorted or a sorted T cell fraction (not recorded which). The DNA reads TGCGCCAGCAGCCAAGTGAGGGGACTGAACACTGAAGCTTTCTTT. It codes for CASSQVRGLNTEAFF.